This section outlines one TCR beta chain sequence together with its context. Its antigen has not been determined. Per-base qualities were not stored, and no clone one base away is much larger. The data were obtained in a study of response to subunit inactivated influenza vaccine (dated by TCRdb to about 2018). About the full investigation: The study used deep quantitative T cell receptor repertoire profiling to track responses to a trivalent subunit inactivated influenza vaccine.

General study outcomes and caveats: The authors proposed that each seasonal influenza vaccination may bring in only a limited number of new T cells.

Library creation used RT-PCR. Sequencing relied on an Illumina HiSeq 2500. TCRdb reran the public reads through fastp at Q25 and MiXCR, keeping productive beta chains. Identical CDR3 protein sequences are pooled into one entry, listed with their most common genes and DNA. For this sample the table gives a few hundred thousand distinct CDR3 sequences, of which roughly a fifth were detected only once. Of the sample, 10% to 13% falls within the top ten clones. Trimming removed 0 bases from V and 7 bases from J; the gene matches leave 4 bases unexplained. In the germline V gene, CDR1 corresponds to SGHRS and CDR2 to YFSETQ. Its CDR3 holds 14 amino acids, cysteine through phenylalanine. Only CDR3 DNA remains: 42 bases, in frame from the first base.

Here the sequenced sample was PBMCs from blood, taken 21 months after vaccination. This TCR came from a man between 50 and 70 years old who received an inactivated influenza vaccine. Donor details come from another sample of the same person, matched by shared clones. The chain employs TRBV5-1 and TRBJ2-5; 9 bases in between match TRBD1. The base sequence is TGCGCCAGCAGCTTGGGGACAGGGGCCGGGACCCAGTACTTC. Translation gives CASSLGTGAGTQYF.